The 10 T cell receptor beta chains below come from one sample, sequenced in a study of T-cell memory formation after mild COVID-19. In TCRdb, the 5' RACE reads were re-called with MiXCR into one record per CDR3 protein. Seen here are fewer than 250,000 distinct CDR3 sequences, approximately 30% observed once, and the top ten hold around 10%. The specimen was PBMCs or a T cell subset sorted from them (not recorded which). These receptor sequences come from an adult woman who had mild COVID-19 (a few samples of this study predate the infection). Cell type and time point are not known.

In its sample, this clonotype was seen a few times. This chain uses TRBV15 with TRBJ2-5; D is unresolved. The germline gives CDR1 LNHNV, CDR2 YYDKDF (reference sequence). Between the trimmed V and J ends, which lost 4 bases and 2 bases, there was a span of 5 bases. The CDR3 is made up of 12 amino acids. CDR3 protein: CATSTVQETQYF. DNA for the CDR3: TGTGCCACCAGCACAGTTCAAGAGACCCAGTACTTC.

This clonotype appeared once. The V call is TRBV11-2, the J call TRBJ1-2; TRBD1 is a possible D gene (6 bases). CDR3 length: 12 residues. Trimming shortened V by 5 bases and J by 3 bases, and 7 bases separated the two germline ends. CDR1 and CDR2 from the germline V gene are SGHAT and FQNNGV. The CDR3 reads CASSTGYYGYTF. CDR3 coding DNA: TGTGCCAGCAGCACAGGGTACTATGGCTACACCTTC.

In this sample, this clonotype turned up once. V is TRBV7-2 and J is TRBJ2-1; no clear D. Germline V gene data show CDR1 as SGHTA and CDR2 as FQGNSA. The CDR3 is made up of 12 amino acids. V lost 5 bases and J lost 13, with 15 bases in between. CDR3 bases: TGTGCCAGCAGCGCGGTCGGCCTAAGCCAGTTCTTC. Protein sequence: CASSAVGLSQFF.

The chain is built from TRBV12-3 or TRBV12-4 and TRBJ1-1, with a possible D match to TRBD1 (6 bases). V gave up 1 base and J gave up 3 bases, with 6 bases separating them. This CDR3 is 13 amino acids long. As DNA, the CDR3 is TGTGCCAGCAGTTTAGGGACAGACACTGAAGCTTTCTTT. This gives the protein CASSLGTDTEAFF.

The J gene is TRBJ2-1, the V gene TRBV4-2; TRBD2 matches at 14 bases. The length of the CDR3 is 16 residues. Germline CDR1 and CDR2: LGHNA and YNFKEQ. J lost 8 bases, V lost 2 bases, and 5 bases had no gene match. The CDR3 region has the DNA TGTGCCAGCAGCCAATCCGGGACTAGCGGGAGCGATGAGCAGTTCTTC. It translates to CASSQSGTSGSDEQFF.

This clonotype was counted a few times. The gene calls are TRBV6-6 and TRBJ2-2, with 10 bases aligning to TRBD2. The CDR3 loop spans 16 amino acids. V shed 7 bases and J 6 bases; nucleotides not matched to a gene: 11. Germline CDR1 reads MNHNY; CDR2 reads SVGAGI (reference sequence). For the CDR3, the DNA is TGTGCCAGCACGGAGAGCGGGGGGGCATGGGCCGGGGAGCTGTTTTTT. Protein sequence: CASTESGGAWAGELFF.

This clonotype occurred a few times. The chain joins TRBV7-8 to TRBJ1-2; unclear D gene. Germline CDR1 reads SGHVS; CDR2 reads FQNEAQ. V lost 3 bases and J lost 1, with 6 bases in between. The CDR3 has 13 amino acids. CDR3 protein: CASSLAHNYGYTF. The CDR3, as DNA: TGTGCCAGCAGCTTGGCCCATAACTATGGCTACACCTTC.

In this sample, this clonotype turned up a few times. The chain recombines TRBV12-3 or TRBV12-4 with TRBJ2-7, with 10 bases matching TRBD2. This CDR3 region has 14 residues. V was clipped by 7 bases and J by 5 bases; unmatched bases: 8. Here the CDR3 DNA reads TGTGCCAGCACCCCTAGCGGGAGAACCGACGAGCAGTACTTC. Protein product: CASTPSGRTDEQYF.

This clonotype has only a few counts. In DNA, the CDR3 is TGCGCCAGCAGCTTGGCCATAGCAGATACGCAGTATTTT. As protein: CASSLAIADTQYF. This chain uses TRBV5-1 with TRBJ2-3, with unresolved D. The CDR3 has 13 amino acids. Germline lookup yields CDR1 SGHRS and CDR2 YFSETQ. V lost 0 bases, J lost 4 bases, and 6 bases lay in between.

Only a few counts were recorded for this clonotype. The J gene is TRBJ1-6, the V gene TRBV7-2, with 7 bases aligning to TRBD1. The CDR3 is made up of 14 amino acids. V lost 5 bases and J lost 5; bases outside the gene matches: 3. Germline V gene sequence: CDR1 SGHTA, CDR2 FQGNSA. The CDR3 DNA reads as TGTGCCAGCAGCCGGGACAGCCATAATTCACCCCTCCACTTT. Protein sequence: CASSRDSHNSPLHF. The full variable domain, its missing parts supplied by reference TRBV7-2 and TRBJ1-6, is GAGVSQSPSNKVTEKGKDVELRCDPISGHTALYWYRQSLGQGLEFLIYFQGNSAPDKSGLPSDRFSAERTGGSVSTLTIQRTQQEDSAVYLCASSRDSHNSPLHFGNGTRLTVT.